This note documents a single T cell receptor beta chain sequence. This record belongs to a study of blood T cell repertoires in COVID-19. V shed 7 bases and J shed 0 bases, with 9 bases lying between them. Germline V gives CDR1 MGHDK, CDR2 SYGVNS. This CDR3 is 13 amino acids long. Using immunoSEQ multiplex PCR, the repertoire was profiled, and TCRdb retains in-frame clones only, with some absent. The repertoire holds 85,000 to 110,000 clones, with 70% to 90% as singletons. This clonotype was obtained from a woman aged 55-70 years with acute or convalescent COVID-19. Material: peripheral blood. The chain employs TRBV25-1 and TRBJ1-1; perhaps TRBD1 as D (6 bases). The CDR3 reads CASMGTLNTEAFF. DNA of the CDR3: TGTGCCAGCATGGGGACACTGAACACTGAAGCTTTCTTT.